A single sample is the source of the 17 T cell receptor beta chains below, sequenced in a study of OX40 agonist ivuxolimab in advanced cancers. Libraries were prepared by immunoSEQ multiplex PCR; TCRdb keeps only in-frame clonotypes and omits some of them. Of tens of thousands of clones listed, more than 85% are singletons. Source: CD4+ or CD8+ T cells sorted from blood, taken in a trial of the OX40 agonist ivuxolimab. The receptors here all came from an adult with an advanced solid tumor such as melanoma, head and neck, liver or kidney cancer.

The chain carries TRBV18 and TRBJ2-2; 8 positions agree with TRBD1. V was clipped by 0 bases and J by 1 base; unmatched bases: 1. This CDR3 contains 16 residues. Germline lookup yields CDR1 KGHSH and CDR2 LQKENI. CDR3 sequence (DNA): TGTGCCAGCTCACCACCGGGACAGGTGAACACCGGGGAGCTGTTTTTT. The encoded protein is CASSPPGQVNTGELFF.

The chain combines TRBV19 with TRBJ1-1; 7 nucleotides align to TRBD1. V shed 7 bases and J 1 base; nucleotides not matched to a gene: 6. The length of the CDR3 is 14 residues. Germline V gene data show CDR1 as LNHDA and CDR2 as SQIVND (reference sequence). The CDR3 nucleotides are TGTGCCAGTACCCCCCGGGACAGGAACACTGAAGCTTTCTTT. Protein sequence: CASTPRDRNTEAFF.

As DNA, the CDR3 is TGTGCCAGCGGACAAACGAACACTGAAGCTTTCTTT. Its protein product is CASGQTNTEAFF. J is TRBJ1-1 and V is TRBV2, with D tentatively TRBD1 (5 bases). The V gene lost 8 bases and the J gene lost 1 base, with 8 bases spanning the gap. This CDR3 contains 12 residues. CDR1 SNHLY and CDR2 FYNNEI come from the germline V gene.

This clone was recorded only once. The J gene is TRBJ1-3, the V gene TRBV11-2; D not resolved. This CDR3 spans 16 amino acids. CDR1 is SGHAT and CDR2 is FQNNGV in the germline V gene. Trimming took off 2 bases at V and 2 bases at J, with 13 bases between the two ends. CDR3 nucleotides: TGTGCCAGCAGCTTAATTTCAGTTAGCGCTGGAAACACCATATATTTT. This codes for CASSLISVSAGNTIYF.

The chain carries TRBV2 and TRBJ2-1; 10 nucleotides match TRBD2. Trimming at V came to 6 bases and at J to 5 bases, leaving 7 bases not matched to a gene. The CDR3 consists of 15 residues. CDR1 and CDR2 from the germline V gene are SNHLY and FYNNEI. CDR3 coding DNA: TGTGCCAGCAGCCTGACTAGCGGGCTGCACAATGAGCAGTTCTTC. Translated, it gives CASSLTSGLHNEQFF.

Written as DNA, the CDR3 is TGTGCCAGCCGGACAGAAAACACAGATACGCAGTATTTT. It translates to CASRTENTDTQYF. The chain is built from TRBV7-9 and TRBJ2-3; D is possibly TRBD1 (6 bases). V lost 8 bases to trimming and J lost 2 bases, with 11 bases between them. Germline CDR1 and CDR2: SEHNR and FQNEAQ (reference sequence). This CDR3 region has 13 residues.

This clone was found once. The genes are TRBV15 and TRBJ1-5; D perhaps matches TRBD1 (6 bases). The V gene lost 1 base and the J gene lost 6 bases, with 10 bases spanning the gap. Germline V gene data show CDR1 as LNHNV and CDR2 as YYDKDF (reference sequence). This CDR3 is 14 amino acids long. The DNA for the CDR3 is TGTGCCACCAGCAGAGTTTCAGGGGCTCAGCCCCAGCATTTT. Translating gives CATSRVSGAQPQHF.

The V gene is TRBV29-1, the J gene TRBJ2-7; weak D call: TRBD2 (5 bases). The germline V gene encodes CDR1 SQVTM and CDR2 ANQGSEA. Trimming removed 7 bases at V and 1 base at J, with 8 bases between. The CDR3 is made up of 11 amino acids. The CDR3 nucleotides are TGCAGCGCTGGGGAGTCCTACGAGCAGTACTTC. Translated, it gives CSAGESYEQYF.

This clone appeared once. V gene TRBV4-2 combines with J gene TRBJ2-5; D unresolved. The CDR3 consists of 12 residues. Per germline, CDR1 LGHNA and CDR2 YNFKEQ. With 1 base removed from V and 3 bases from J, the gap between germline ends came to 3 bases. CDR3 nucleotides: TGTGCCAGCAGCCAAGTCGAAGAGACCCAGTACTTC. The encoded protein is CASSQVEETQYF.

This sequence joins TRBV5-8 and TRBJ2-3; 10 bases map to TRBD2. Germline CDR1 SGHTS, CDR2 YDEGEE. The V gene end was trimmed by 6 bases and the J gene end by 4 bases; junction bases not matched to a gene: 8. The CDR3 has 15 amino acids. CDR3 nucleotide sequence: TGTGCCAGCACCGATAGCGGGAGGTCCGCAGATACGCAGTATTTT. This codes for CASTDSGRSADTQYF. The full variable domain, with the rest looked up from reference TRBV5-8 and TRBJ2-3, is EAGVTQSPTHLIKTRGQQATLRCSPISGHTSVYWYQQALGLGLQFLLWYDEGEERNRGNFPPRFSGRQFPNYSSELNVNALELEDSALYLCASTDSGRSADTQYFGPGTRLTVL.

This clone occurred once. The V gene is TRBV23-1, the J gene TRBJ1-1; no firm D call. TRBV23-1 counts as an open reading frame of uncertain function. Deletions cut 5 bases from V and 7 bases from J, with 5 bases between. This CDR3 is built from 10 residues. This chain's CDR3 is CASSSGEAFF. In DNA form, the CDR3 reads TGCGCCAGCAGTTCCGGTGAAGCTTTCTTT.

The CDR3 DNA reads as TGTGCCAGTAGTACCCCCCGTGGGTCGCGGAGCTCCTACAATGAGCAGTTCTTC. This translates into CASSTPRGSRSSYNEQFF. The V gene is TRBV19, the J gene TRBJ2-1; D is unresolved. V was pared by 4 bases and J by 0 bases, with 19 bases between. The CDR3 totals 18 residues. Germline values: CDR1 LNHDA, CDR2 SQIVND (reference sequence).

The V and J genes are TRBV7-2 and TRBJ1-3; tentatively, D is TRBD1 (5 bases). The CDR3 has 16 amino acids. V shed 1 base and J shed 4 bases, with 14 bases lying between them. Germline CDR1 reads SGHTA; CDR2 reads FQGNSA. CDR3 DNA: TGTGCCAGCAGCTTAGAAGGCAGGGCGGGAGGAAACACCATATATTTT. Encoded protein: CASSLEGRAGGNTIYF.

The rearrangement uses TRBV19 and TRBJ1-3; weak D call: TRBD1 (6 bases). This CDR3 has 15 residues. Between the trimmed V and J ends, which lost 5 bases and 2 bases, there was a span of 13 bases. Germline lookup yields CDR1 LNHDA and CDR2 SQIVND (reference sequence). The CDR3: CASSVPTGTGNTIYF. CDR3 coding DNA: TGTGCCAGTAGTGTACCTACAGGGACTGGAAACACCATATATTTT.

The CDR3 region has the DNA TGCAGCGTTGCCGGACAGGGACGTACCGGGGAGCTGTTTTTT. It codes for CSVAGQGRTGELFF. The chain recombines TRBV29-1 with TRBJ2-2, with 8 positions matching TRBD1. This CDR3 is built from 14 residues. The J segment lost 5 bases and the V segment lost 4 bases, leaving 6 bases of the junction unmatched. The germline V gene has CDR1 SQVTM and CDR2 ANQGSEA.

J is TRBJ2-3 and V is TRBV5-1; D gene ambiguous. CDR1 SGHRS and CDR2 YFSETQ come from the germline V gene. V was cut by 3 bases and J by 4 bases, with 3 bases left in between. The CDR3 is 11 residues long. The CDR3 region has the DNA TGCGCCAGCAGCTCGGCAGATACGCAGTATTTT. Translated: CASSSADTQYF. Combining the CDR3 with reference TRBV5-1 and TRBJ2-3 gives the whole variable domain KAGVTQTPRYLIKTRGQQVTLSCSPISGHRSVSWYQQTPGQGLQFLFEYFSETQRNKGNFPGRFSGRQFSNSRSEMNVSTLELGDSALYLCASSSADTQYFGPGTRLTVL.

This clone has just one count. This chain joins TRBV16 and TRBJ2-1, with D uncertain. V lost 4 bases to trimming and J lost 1 base, with 2 bases between them. Germline lookup yields CDR1 KGHSY and CDR2 FQNENV. CDR3 length: 12 residues. The CDR3 sequence is CASSPSYNEQFF. In DNA, the CDR3 is TGTGCCAGCAGCCCATCCTACAATGAGCAGTTCTTC.